These 27 T cell receptor beta chains share one sample of origin, sequenced in a study of blood T cell repertoires in COVID-19. The protocol was immunoSEQ multiplex PCR, while the TCRdb copy is restricted to in-frame clones and leaves out a portion. Of fewer than 130,000 clones listed, around 66% are singletons. What was sequenced was peripheral blood. The receptors derive from a man of 80 years or more with acute or convalescent COVID-19.

CDR3 loop: CASSPGPMGGGYTF. CDR3 bases: TGTGCCAGTAGTCCGGGACCCATGGGAGGTGGCTACACCTTC. The V and J genes are TRBV19 and TRBJ1-2; D is perhaps TRBD1 (5 bases). Germline-derived CDR1 and CDR2 are LNHDA and SQIVND (reference sequence). The CDR3 runs 14 residues. V lost 5 bases and J 7 bases, leaving 17 bases between the germline ends.

The table lists this clone with a few counts. The chain links TRBV19 to TRBJ2-1; tentatively, D is TRBD1 (6 bases). Per germline, CDR1 LNHDA and CDR2 SQIVND (reference sequence). V dropped 5 bases and J dropped 5 bases, with 13 bases sitting between them. The CDR3 has 14 residues. The CDR3 sequence: CASSPGTLNNEQFF. The DNA for the CDR3 is TGTGCCAGTAGTCCTGGGACACTTAACAATGAGCAGTTCTTC.

This clone was recorded only once. J is TRBJ2-5 and V is TRBV4-3; weak D call: TRBD1 (5 bases). The ends were cut back, 0 bases at V and 2 bases at J, with 10 bases in the middle. CDR3 size: 15 residues. Germline values: CDR1 LGHNA, CDR2 YSLEER. The CDR3 nucleotides are TGCGCCAGCAGCCAAGATTGGCGGACACAAGAGACCCAGTACTTC. Amino acid sequence: CASSQDWRTQETQYF.

This chain connects TRBV5-4 to TRBJ2-5, with D maybe TRBD1 (6 bases). CDR3 length: 16 amino acids. V was clipped by 4 bases and J by 5 bases, with 21 bases between them. Per the germline V gene, CDR1 is SGHNT and CDR2 is YYREEE (reference sequence). The CDR3 reads CASSTRRDTKGETQYF. CDR3 DNA sequence: TGTGCCAGCAGCACACGCCGGGACACTAAAGGGGAGACCCAGTACTTC.

The V and J genes are TRBV4-3 and TRBJ1-4; D remains ambiguous. Germline CDR1 and CDR2: LGHNA and YSLEER. The CDR3 runs to 14 residues. The V end was cut by 0 bases, the J end by 13 bases, with 15 bases between. CDR3 protein: CASSQDRAGVGLFF. The DNA for the CDR3 is TGCGCCAGCAGCCAAGATAGGGCCGGGGTCGGACTGTTTTTT.

CDR3 amino acids: CASSTGQPGAPLHF. The CDR3 bases are TGTGCCAGCAGTACGGGACAGCCTGGGGCACCCCTCCACTTT. V usage is TRBV6-2 or TRBV6-3 and J usage is TRBJ1-6; 7 positions agree with TRBD1. With V trimmed by 5 bases and J by 11 bases, 9 bases remained unmatched. The CDR3 is made up of 14 amino acids. From germline, CDR1 is MNHEY and CDR2 SVGEGT.

V gene TRBV9 combines with J gene TRBJ1-1; D gene uncertain. Trimming took 3 bases from V and 5 from J, leaving 8 bases between them. In germline, CDR1 is SGDLS, CDR2 YYNGEE. The CDR3 consists of 12 residues. This CDR3 reads CASSGPGTEAFF. The CDR3, as DNA: TGTGCCAGCAGCGGACCGGGGACTGAAGCTTTCTTT.

V and J are TRBV18 and TRBJ2-7, with D maybe TRBD2 (5 bases). Trimming removed 5 bases at V and 5 bases at J, with 10 bases between. Germline CDR1 reads KGHSH; CDR2 reads LQKENI. The CDR3 consists of 12 residues. The CDR3 region has the DNA TGTGCCAGCTCAGCGGCCGGGGACGAGCAGTACTTC. It codes for CASSAAGDEQYF.

The rearrangement links TRBV7-6 to TRBJ2-7; tentative D call: TRBD2 (6 bases). This CDR3 is 14 amino acids long. From germline, CDR1 is SGHVS and CDR2 FNYEAQ. The germline V and J ends were trimmed by 1 base and 5 bases, with 12 bases remaining between them. The DNA for the CDR3 is TGTGCCAGCAGCTTAGGACGGGAGAGGGACGAGCAGTACTTC. Translated: CASSLGRERDEQYF.

The table lists this clone with a count of one. V and J are TRBV5-6 and TRBJ1-6; no reliable D call. The germline V gene has CDR1 SGHDT and CDR2 YYEEEE. Between the trimmed V and J ends, which lost 4 bases and 2 bases, there was a span of 16 bases. The CDR3 covers 17 residues. The CDR3 region is CASSQESEDAYNSPLHF. The DNA of the CDR3 is TGTGCCAGCAGCCAGGAGTCGGAGGACGCCTATAATTCACCCCTCCACTTT. The variable domain in full, with the rest retrieved from reference TRBV5-6 and TRBJ1-6, is DAGVTQSPTHLIKTRGQQVTLRCSPKSGHDTVSWYQQALGQGPQFIFQYYEEEERQRGNFPDRFSGHQFPNYSSELNVNALLLGDSALYLCASSQESEDAYNSPLHFGNGTRLTVT.

This clone appeared once. The rearrangement uses TRBV5-5 and TRBJ1-2; 8 nucleotides line up with TRBD1. The CDR3 is 13 residues long. After removal of 2 bases from V and 4 bases from J, the junction contained 1 base not matched to a gene. From germline, CDR1 is SGHKS and CDR2 YYEKEE (reference sequence). CDR3 coding DNA: TGTGCCAGCAGCTTCGGACAGGGCTATGGCTACACCTTC. Amino acid sequence: CASSFGQGYGYTF.

This chain uses TRBV7-2 with TRBJ1-6; no clear D gene. Per germline, CDR1 SGHTA and CDR2 FQGNSA. CDR3 length: 14 amino acids. Trimming shortened V by 5 bases and J by 4 bases, and 9 bases separated the two germline ends. CDR3 bases: TGTGCCAGCAGCCCTGGACTGTATAATTCACCCCTCCACTTT. This translates into CASSPGLYNSPLHF.

This chain uses TRBV10-3 with TRBJ1-1, with 8 bases lining up with TRBD1. Unmatched junction bases numbered 4, after V lost 6 bases and J lost 1 base. Germline values: CDR1 ENHRY, CDR2 SYGVKD. CDR3 length equals 14 residues. The CDR3 DNA is TGTGCCATCAGCGCCGGACAGGGGAACACTGAAGCTTTCTTT. Its translation is CAISAGQGNTEAFF.

This clone appeared once. The genes are TRBV11-3 and TRBJ1-1; TRBD1 is a possible D gene (6 bases). From germline, CDR1 is SGHNT and CDR2 YENEEA. Trimming left V 5 bases short and J 4 bases short, with 14 bases between. The length of the CDR3 is 14 residues. CDR3 loop: CASSLKGGGTEAFF. The CDR3 coding sequence is TGTGCCAGCAGCCTAAAGGGGGGGGGCACTGAAGCTTTCTTT.

This chain links TRBV4-2 with TRBJ2-3; no definite D call. Deletions cut 1 base from V and 5 bases from J, with 10 bases between. This CDR3 has 14 residues. From germline, CDR1 is LGHNA and CDR2 YNFKEQ. The CDR3 region is CASSQGTAGDTQYF. CDR3 in DNA: TGTGCCAGCAGCCAAGGAACAGCAGGAGATACGCAGTATTTT.

A few counts support this clone. The rearrangement uses TRBV7-9 and TRBJ1-4; the D gene is possibly TRBD1 (6 bases). The CDR3 contains 16 residues. V lost 3 bases and J 4 bases, leaving 15 bases between the germline ends. From germline, CDR1 is SEHNR and CDR2 FQNEAQ (reference sequence). The CDR3 DNA is TGTGCCAGCAGCTTGGGGGCAGGGGTCAATAATGAAAAACTGTTTTTT. This translates into CASSLGAGVNNEKLFF.

The chain couples TRBV29-1 to TRBJ2-2, with TRBD2 matching 7 bases. In germline, CDR1 is SQVTM, CDR2 ANQGSEA. With 4 bases clipped from V and 3 bases from J, the junction kept 8 bases outside the gene matches. This CDR3 has 15 amino acids. The CDR3 spells CSVGRGRADTGELFF. Here the CDR3 DNA reads TGCAGCGTTGGCCGTGGGAGGGCCGACACCGGGGAGCTGTTTTTT.

The chain links TRBV9 to TRBJ1-1; 7 nucleotides agree with TRBD1. Germline V gene sequence: CDR1 SGDLS, CDR2 YYNGEE. This CDR3 spans 14 amino acids. Germline trimming cut 3 bases from V and 0 bases from J; bases unmatched to any gene: 2. For the CDR3, the DNA is TGTGCCAGCAGCGCAGGGGGTTTGAACACTGAAGCTTTCTTT. Its protein is CASSAGGLNTEAFF.

The V gene is TRBV12-3 or TRBV12-4, the J gene TRBJ2-5; no reliable D call. V lost 1 base to trimming and J lost 5 bases, with 8 bases between them. CDR3 length equals 13 residues. CDR3 loop: CASSLGAPETQYF. CDR3 nucleotide sequence: TGTGCCAGCAGTTTAGGGGCTCCCGAGACCCAGTACTTC.

The chain is built from TRBV12-3 or TRBV12-4 and TRBJ2-5; no clear D gene. CDR3 length equals 12 residues. Trimming removed 5 bases at V and 5 bases at J, with 9 bases between. The CDR3 DNA is TGTGCCAGCAGTAGCAGGTGGGAGACCCAGTACTTC. Amino acids: CASSSRWETQYF.

The rearrangement links TRBV5-5 to TRBJ1-5, with a weak D call TRBD1 (6 bases). Germline CDR1 reads SGHKS; CDR2 reads YYEKEE (reference sequence). V was cut by 1 base and J by 4 bases, with 21 bases left in between. CDR3 length: 18 amino acids. The CDR3, as DNA: TGTGCCAGCAGCTTGTACAATACAGGGAAAATTGGTAATCAGCCCCAGCATTTT. Its protein product is CASSLYNTGKIGNQPQHF.

This clone showed up many times. This sequence joins TRBV27 and TRBJ1-3; D is undetermined. V lost 2 bases, J lost 1 base, and 6 bases lay in between. CDR3 size: 14 residues. Germline V CDR1 and CDR2: MNHEY, SMNVEV (reference sequence). The CDR3 region is CASSLTSSGNTIYF. The CDR3 nucleotides read TGTGCCAGCAGTTTAACTTCTTCTGGAAACACCATATATTTT.

V is TRBV15 and J is TRBJ2-3, with D hard to call. This CDR3 spans 12 amino acids. V was shortened by 1 base and J by 4 bases, with 3 bases between the two germline ends. Per germline, CDR1 LNHNV and CDR2 YYDKDF (reference sequence). The CDR3 DNA reads as TGTGCCACCAGCAGAGCCGCAGATACGCAGTATTTT. The encoded protein is CATSRAADTQYF.

The CDR3 sequence is CASSLVSGQQPYEQYF. In DNA, the CDR3 is TGTGCCAGCAGCTTAGTTTCGGGACAACAGCCCTACGAGCAGTACTTC. The chain carries TRBV7-9 and TRBJ2-7; TRBD1 might be the D (6 bases). The CDR3 is 16 amino acids. Trimming pared 1 base from V and 2 bases from J, leaving 15 bases between. Germline V lookup: CDR1 SEHNR, CDR2 FQNEAQ (reference sequence).

This clone appeared a few times. The V gene is TRBV6-2 or TRBV6-3, the J gene TRBJ2-3, with 9 positions matching TRBD2. The CDR3 spans 14 residues. With V trimmed by 5 bases and J by 6 bases, 6 bases remained unmatched. Germline V gene sequence: CDR1 MNHEY, CDR2 SVGEGT. The CDR3, as DNA: TGTGCCAGCAGTAATAGCGGGAGATATGATACGCAGTATTTT. This translates into CASSNSGRYDTQYF.

This clone was seen more than once but under ten times. The gene calls are TRBV7-2 and TRBJ2-1, with TRBD1 matching over 10 bases. Trimming removed 5 bases from V and 7 bases from J; junction bases left unmatched: 14. There are 17 residues in the CDR3. The germline V gene encodes CDR1 SGHTA and CDR2 FQGNSA. The CDR3 coding sequence is TGTGCCAGCAGCAAAAACCGTCCGGGACAGGGGATTAATGAGCAGTTCTTC. Its translation: CASSKNRPGQGINEQFF. The complete variable domain, with remaining parts taken from reference TRBV7-2 and TRBJ2-1, reads GAGVSQSPSNKVTEKGKDVELRCDPISGHTALYWYRQSLGQGLEFLIYFQGNSAPDKSGLPSDRFSAERTGGSVSTLTIQRTQQEDSAVYLCASSKNRPGQGINEQFFGPGTRLTVL.

The rearrangement joins TRBV2 to TRBJ2-5; 9 bases line up with TRBD1. Germline assignment: CDR1 SNHLY and CDR2 FYNNEI. Trimming took 6 bases from V and 5 from J; bases not matched to a gene: 10. The CDR3 runs 15 residues. The CDR3 spells CASRAKGQGWETQYF. CDR3 nucleotides: TGTGCCAGCAGGGCGAAGGGACAGGGTTGGGAGACCCAGTACTTC.